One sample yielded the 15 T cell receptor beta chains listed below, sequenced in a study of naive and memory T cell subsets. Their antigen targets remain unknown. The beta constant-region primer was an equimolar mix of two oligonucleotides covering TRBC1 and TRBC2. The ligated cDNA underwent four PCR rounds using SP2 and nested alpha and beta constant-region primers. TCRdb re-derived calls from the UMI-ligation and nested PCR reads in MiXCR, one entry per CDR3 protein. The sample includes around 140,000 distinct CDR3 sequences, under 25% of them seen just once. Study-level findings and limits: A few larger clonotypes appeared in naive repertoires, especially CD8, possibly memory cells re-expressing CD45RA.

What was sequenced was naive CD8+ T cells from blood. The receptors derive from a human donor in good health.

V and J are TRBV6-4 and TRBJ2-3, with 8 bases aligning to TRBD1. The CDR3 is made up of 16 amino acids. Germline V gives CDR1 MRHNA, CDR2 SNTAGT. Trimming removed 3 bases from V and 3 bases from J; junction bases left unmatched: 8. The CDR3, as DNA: TGTGCCAGCAGTGAATACCAGGGGGCGCTTACAGATACGCAGTATTTT. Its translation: CASSEYQGALTDTQYF.

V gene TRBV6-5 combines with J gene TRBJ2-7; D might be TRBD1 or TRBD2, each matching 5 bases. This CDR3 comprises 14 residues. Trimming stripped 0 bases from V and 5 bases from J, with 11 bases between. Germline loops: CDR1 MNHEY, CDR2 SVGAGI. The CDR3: CASSYSAGRDEQYF. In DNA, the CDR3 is TGTGCCAGCAGTTACTCGGCAGGGCGGGACGAGCAGTACTTC.

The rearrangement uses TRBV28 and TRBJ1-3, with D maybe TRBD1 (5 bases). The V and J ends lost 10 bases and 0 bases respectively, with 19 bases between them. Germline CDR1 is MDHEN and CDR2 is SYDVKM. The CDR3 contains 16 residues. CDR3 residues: CATMGERGVSGNTIYF. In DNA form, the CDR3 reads TGTGCCACCATGGGGGAGCGGGGGGTCTCTGGAAACACCATATATTTT.

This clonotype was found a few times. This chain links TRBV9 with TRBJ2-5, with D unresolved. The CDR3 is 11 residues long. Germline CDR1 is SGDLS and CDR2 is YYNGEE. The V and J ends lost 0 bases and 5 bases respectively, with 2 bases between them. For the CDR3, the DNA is TGTGCCAGCAGCGTAGCGGAGACCCAGTACTTC. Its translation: CASSVAETQYF.

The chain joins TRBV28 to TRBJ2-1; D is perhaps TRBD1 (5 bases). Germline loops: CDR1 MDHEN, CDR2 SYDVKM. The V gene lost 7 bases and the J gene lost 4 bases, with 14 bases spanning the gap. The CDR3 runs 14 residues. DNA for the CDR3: TGTGCCAGCACCCAGGAGACAGAATACAATGAGCAGTTCTTC. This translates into CASTQETEYNEQFF.

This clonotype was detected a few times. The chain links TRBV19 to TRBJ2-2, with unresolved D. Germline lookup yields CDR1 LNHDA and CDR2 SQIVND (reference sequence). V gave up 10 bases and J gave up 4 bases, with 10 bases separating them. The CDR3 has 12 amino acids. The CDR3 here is CATLGGTGELFF. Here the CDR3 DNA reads TGTGCCACCTTGGGTGGCACCGGGGAGCTGTTTTTT.

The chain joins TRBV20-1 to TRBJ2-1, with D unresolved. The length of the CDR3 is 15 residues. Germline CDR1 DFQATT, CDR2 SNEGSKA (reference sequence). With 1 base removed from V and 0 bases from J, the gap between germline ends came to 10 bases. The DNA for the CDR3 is TGCAGTGCTAGAGGAATTCTCCTCTCCTACAATGAGCAGTTCTTC. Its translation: CSARGILLSYNEQFF.

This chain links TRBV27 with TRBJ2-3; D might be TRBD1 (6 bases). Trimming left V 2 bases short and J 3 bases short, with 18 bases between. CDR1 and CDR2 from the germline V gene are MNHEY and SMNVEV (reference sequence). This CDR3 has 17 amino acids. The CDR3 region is CASSLTPTGLGTDTQYF. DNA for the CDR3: TGTGCCAGCAGTTTAACCCCGACAGGATTGGGGACAGATACGCAGTATTTT.

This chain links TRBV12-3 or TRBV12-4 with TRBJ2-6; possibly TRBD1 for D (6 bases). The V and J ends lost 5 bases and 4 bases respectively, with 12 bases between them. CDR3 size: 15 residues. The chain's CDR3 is CASSPPGVGANVLTF. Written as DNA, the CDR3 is TGTGCCAGCAGTCCACCAGGGGTCGGGGCCAACGTCCTGACTTTC.

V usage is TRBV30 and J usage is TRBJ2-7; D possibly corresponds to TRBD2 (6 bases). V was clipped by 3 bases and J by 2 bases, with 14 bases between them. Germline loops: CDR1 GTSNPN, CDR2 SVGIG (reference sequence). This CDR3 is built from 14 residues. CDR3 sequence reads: CAWSVRDFAYEQYF. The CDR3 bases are TGTGCCTGGAGCGTCAGGGACTTTGCCTACGAGCAGTACTTC.

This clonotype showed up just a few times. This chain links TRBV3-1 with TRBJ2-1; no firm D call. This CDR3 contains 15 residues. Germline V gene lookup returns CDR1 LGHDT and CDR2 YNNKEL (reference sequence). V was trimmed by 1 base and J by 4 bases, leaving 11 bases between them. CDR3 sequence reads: CASSQGRHGYNEQFF. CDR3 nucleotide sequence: TGTGCCAGCAGCCAAGGAAGGCACGGTTACAATGAGCAGTTCTTC.

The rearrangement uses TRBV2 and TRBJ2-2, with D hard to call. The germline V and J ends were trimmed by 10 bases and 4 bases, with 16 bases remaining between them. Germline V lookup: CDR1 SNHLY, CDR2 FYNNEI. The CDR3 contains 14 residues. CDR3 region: CATAKATPTGELFF. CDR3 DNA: TGTGCCACAGCGAAGGCTACCCCCACCGGGGAGCTGTTTTTT. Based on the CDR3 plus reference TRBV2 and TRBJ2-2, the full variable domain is EPEVTQTPSHQVTQMGQEVILRCVPISNHLYFYWYRQILGQKVEFLVSFYNNEISEKSEIFDDQFSVERPDGSNFTLKIRSTKLEDSAMYFCATAKATPTGELFFGEGSRLTVL.

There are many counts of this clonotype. The CDR3 sequence is CASRYLAGLENEQFF. The CDR3 DNA follows: TGTGCCAGCAGATACCTAGCGGGACTTGAAAATGAGCAGTTCTTC. J is TRBJ2-1 and V is TRBV6-5; 9 positions match TRBD2. With V trimmed by 6 bases and J by 7 bases, 10 bases remained unmatched. CDR3 size: 15 residues. Germline V CDR1 and CDR2: MNHEY, SVGAGI.

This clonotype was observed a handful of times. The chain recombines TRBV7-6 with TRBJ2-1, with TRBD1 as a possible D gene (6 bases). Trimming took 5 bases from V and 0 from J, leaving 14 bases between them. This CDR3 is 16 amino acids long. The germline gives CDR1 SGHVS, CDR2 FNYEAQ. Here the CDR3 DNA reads TGTGCCAGCAGCGATATACAGGGTCGCTCCTACAATGAGCAGTTCTTC. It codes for CASSDIQGRSYNEQFF.

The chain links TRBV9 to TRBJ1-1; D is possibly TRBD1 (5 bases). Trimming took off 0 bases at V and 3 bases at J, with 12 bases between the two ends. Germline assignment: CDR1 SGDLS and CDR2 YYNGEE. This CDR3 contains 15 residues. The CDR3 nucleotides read TGTGCCAGCAGCGTAGGCAGCAGGGCTGACACTGAAGCTTTCTTT. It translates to CASSVGSRADTEAFF.